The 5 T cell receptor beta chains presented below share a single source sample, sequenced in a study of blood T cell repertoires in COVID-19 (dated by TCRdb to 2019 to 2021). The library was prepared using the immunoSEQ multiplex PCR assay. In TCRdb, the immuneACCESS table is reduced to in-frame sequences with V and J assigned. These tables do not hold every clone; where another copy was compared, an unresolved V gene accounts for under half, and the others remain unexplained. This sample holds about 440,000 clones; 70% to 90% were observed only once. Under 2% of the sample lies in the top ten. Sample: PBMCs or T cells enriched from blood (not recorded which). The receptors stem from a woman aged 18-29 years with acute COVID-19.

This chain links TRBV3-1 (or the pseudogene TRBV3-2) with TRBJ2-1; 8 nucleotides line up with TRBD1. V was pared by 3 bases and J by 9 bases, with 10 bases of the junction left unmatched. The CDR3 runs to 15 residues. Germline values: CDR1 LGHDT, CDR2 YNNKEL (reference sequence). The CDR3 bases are TGTGCCAGCAGCCATGACAGGGGCGTTCGAAGTGAGCAGTTCTTC. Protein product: CASSHDRGVRSEQFF.

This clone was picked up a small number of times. DNA of the CDR3: TGTGCCAGCAGTTTAAGGGACAGGGAAGAGCAGTACTTC. Translating gives CASSLRDREEQYF. The chain joins TRBV12-3 or TRBV12-4 to TRBJ2-7, with 9 positions matching TRBD1. This CDR3 is built from 13 residues. J was trimmed by 7 bases and V by 2 bases; bases with no gene match: 3.

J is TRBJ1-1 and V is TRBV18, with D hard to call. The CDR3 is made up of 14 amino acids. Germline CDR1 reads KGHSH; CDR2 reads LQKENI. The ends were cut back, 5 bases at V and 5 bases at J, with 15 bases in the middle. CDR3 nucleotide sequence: TGTGCCAGCTCAGGGCCTACGCAAGGAACTGAAGCTTTCTTT. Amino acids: CASSGPTQGTEAFF.

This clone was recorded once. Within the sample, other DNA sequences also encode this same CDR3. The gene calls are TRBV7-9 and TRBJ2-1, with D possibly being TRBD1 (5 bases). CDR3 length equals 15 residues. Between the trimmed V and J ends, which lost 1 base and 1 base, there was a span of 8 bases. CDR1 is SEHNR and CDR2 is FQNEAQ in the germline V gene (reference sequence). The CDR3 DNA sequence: TGTGCCAGCAGCTTAGGGCAGGGATCCTACAATGAGCAGTTCTTC. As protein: CASSLGQGSYNEQFF. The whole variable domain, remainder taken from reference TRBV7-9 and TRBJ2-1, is DTGVSQNPRHKITKRGQNVTFRCDPISEHNRLYWYRQTLGQGPEFLTYFQNEAQLEKSRLLSDRFSAERPKGSFSTLEIQRTEQGDSAMYLCASSLGQGSYNEQFFGPGTRLTVL.

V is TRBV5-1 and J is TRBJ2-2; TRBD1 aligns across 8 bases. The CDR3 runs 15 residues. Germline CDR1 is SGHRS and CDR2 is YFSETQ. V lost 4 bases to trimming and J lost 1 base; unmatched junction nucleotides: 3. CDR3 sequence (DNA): TGCGCCAGCAGCGTCGACAGGGGGAACACCGGGGAGCTGTTTTTT. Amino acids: CASSVDRGNTGELFF.